The present T cell receptor beta chain was sequenced within a study of blood T cells in healthy people across ages (dated by TCRdb to the mid-2010s). Describing the broader study: Template switching captured roughly one uniquely barcoded TCR beta cDNA molecule per two T cells in model experiments. Donors of different ages were randomly distributed across sequencing lanes to avoid experimental bias. The study measured age-related changes in TCR beta repertoire diversity using deep sequencing normalized with unique cDNA molecular identifiers. The study analyzed two additional independent replicas of 1 million unique cDNA reads from the same blood draw for two donors, one aged 18 to 30 and one aged 80 or older. Donors were grouped into four age groups: young (average roughly 15 years), middle-aged (around 39), aged (roughly 62) and long-lived (around 80). Paper-wide results and their limitations: As age increased, observed TCR beta diversity per million T cells dropped in a roughly linear way, and a significant reduction was already evident by age about 40. Compared with the aged group, more naive CD4+ T cells, fewer expanded clones and increased TCR diversity were shown by the long-lived group, suggesting age selection. There was a strong correlation between observed TCR beta diversity and the percentage of naive T cells measured by flow cytometry. Because profiling used bulk unsorted PBMCs, naive and antigen-experienced compartments could not be compared conclusively. Total diversity estimates from one million sequenced T cells were considered lower bounds and underestimates. Because donor CMV infection status was unknown, age-related changes in expanded clonotypes were potentially confounded.

The CDR3 covers 15 residues, taking in both the cysteine and the phenylalanine. Only the CDR3 part of the read is kept: 45 bases, read in frame from the first base. V has 4 bases trimmed and J has 0 bases trimmed; junction bases matching no gene number 1. Based on the germline V gene, the CDR1 and CDR2 sequences are ENHRY and SYGVKD. Library preparation employed 5' RACE. Data came from an Illumina HiSeq 2500. A second about 7 to 11 cycle PCR used a sample-barcoded 5' primer and a J-beta primer mix. A template-switch 5' adaptor carrying 12 random nucleotides introduced a unique molecular identifier onto each TCR beta cDNA molecule. Each sample yielded at least 3 million CDR3-containing paired-end reads. First-strand cDNA synthesis was performed from all RNA using the Mint cDNA synthesis kit, with priming by a TRBC-specific oligonucleotide. Following uracil-DNA glycosylase treatment, a first 18-cycle PCR with universal primers M1SS and BC2_uni_R was performed on all cDNA. On the study's bioinformatics: Each sample was normalized by randomly selecting 1 million high-quality reads, each carrying a distinct molecular identifier. Reads sharing molecular identifiers were discarded rather than binned into consensus sequences. MiTCR, set to a Q25 quality threshold and the strictest error-elimination algorithm, was used for CDR3 identification, clonotype clustering and error correction. A nonparametric unseen species model with Euler transformation was used to estimate a lower bound on total TCR beta diversity. TCRdb trimmed the raw reads at Q25, called clones with MiXCR and kept productive beta chains. Each record represents a unique CDR3 protein, reported with the most common genes and DNA among its rows. The V and J calls were not made by the authors but by TCRdb's processing. Across this sample there are about 640,000 distinct CDR3 sequences, with about 54% seen only once. Of the sample, around 37% is held by the ten largest clones.

Concerning this clonotype: Its antigen is not yet known. No base qualities exist here, and no much larger clone lies one base off it.

Systemically healthy Caucasian individuals from Russia, 35 to 50 in total and aged roughly 6 to 100 years, were included as donors. About 9.6 milliliters of peripheral blood were collected from each donor into EDTA-treated Vacutainer tubes. Ficoll-Paque density-gradient centrifugation was used to isolate PBMCs, with at least 6 million per sample. Total RNA, at least 6 micrograms per sample, was extracted from PBMCs with Trizol reagent. For every donor, an aliquot of PBMCs went through flow cytometry to measure the percentages of naive CD45RAhigh/CD27high T cells. This chain is built from TRBV10-3 and TRBJ1-5; 9 central nucleotides agree with TRBD1. Material: blood. The sequence came from a man aged 55 to 70 in good health. The base sequence is TGTGCCATCAGTGGGACAGGGGATAGCAATCAGCCCCAGCATTTT. This codes for CAISGTGDSNQPQHF.